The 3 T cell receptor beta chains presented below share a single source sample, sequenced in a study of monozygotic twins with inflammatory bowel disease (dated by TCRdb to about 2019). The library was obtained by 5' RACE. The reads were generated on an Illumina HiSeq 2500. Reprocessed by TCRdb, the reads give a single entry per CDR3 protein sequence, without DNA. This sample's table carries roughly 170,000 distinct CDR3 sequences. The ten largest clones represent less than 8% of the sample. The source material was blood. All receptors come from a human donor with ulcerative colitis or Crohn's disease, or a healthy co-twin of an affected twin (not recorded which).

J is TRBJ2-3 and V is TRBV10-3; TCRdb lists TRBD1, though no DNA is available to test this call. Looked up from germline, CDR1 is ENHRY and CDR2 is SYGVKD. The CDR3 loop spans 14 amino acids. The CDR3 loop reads CAIRPGGFTDTQYF.

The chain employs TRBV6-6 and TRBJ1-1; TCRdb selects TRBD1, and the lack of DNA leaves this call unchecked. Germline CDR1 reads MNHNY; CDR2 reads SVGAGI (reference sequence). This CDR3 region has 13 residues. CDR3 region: CASAWDRSTEAFF.

The CDR3 is CASSLVQTRSGANVLTF. V is TRBV5-1 and J is TRBJ2-6. This CDR3 is 17 amino acids long. Germline V gene sequence: CDR1 SGHRS, CDR2 YFSETQ. The full variable domain, in which reference TRBV5-1 and TRBJ2-6 provide the parts outside the CDR3, is KAGVTQTPRYLIKTRGQQVTLSCSPISGHRSVSWYQQTPGQGLQFLFEYFSETQRNKGNFPGRFSGRQFSNSRSEMNVSTLELGDSALYLCASSLVQTRSGANVLTFGAGSRLTVL.